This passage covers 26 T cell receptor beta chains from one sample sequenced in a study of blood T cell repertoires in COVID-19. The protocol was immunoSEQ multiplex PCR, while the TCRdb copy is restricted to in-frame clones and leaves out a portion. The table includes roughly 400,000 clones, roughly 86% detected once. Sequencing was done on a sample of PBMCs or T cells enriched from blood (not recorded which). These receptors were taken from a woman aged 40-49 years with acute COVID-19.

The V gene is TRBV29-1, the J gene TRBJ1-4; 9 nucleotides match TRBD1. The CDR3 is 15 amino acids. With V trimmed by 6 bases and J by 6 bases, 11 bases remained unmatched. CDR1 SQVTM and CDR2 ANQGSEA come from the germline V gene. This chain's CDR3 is CSVGQGAGGDEKLFF. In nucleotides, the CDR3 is TGCAGCGTGGGACAGGGTGCGGGGGGAGATGAAAAACTGTTTTTT. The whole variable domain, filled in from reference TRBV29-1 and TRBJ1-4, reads SAVISQKPSRDICQRGTSLTIQCQVDSQVTMMFWYRQQPGQSLTLIATANQGSEATYESGFVIDKFPISRPNLTFSTLTVSNMSPEDSSIYLCSVGQGAGGDEKLFFGSGTQLSVL.

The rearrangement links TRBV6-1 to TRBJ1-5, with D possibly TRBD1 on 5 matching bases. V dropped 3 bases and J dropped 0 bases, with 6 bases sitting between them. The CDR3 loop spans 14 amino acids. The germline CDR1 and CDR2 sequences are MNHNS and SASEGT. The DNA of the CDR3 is TGTGCCAGCAGTGACAGGGTTAGCAATCAGCCCCAGCATTTT. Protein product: CASSDRVSNQPQHF.

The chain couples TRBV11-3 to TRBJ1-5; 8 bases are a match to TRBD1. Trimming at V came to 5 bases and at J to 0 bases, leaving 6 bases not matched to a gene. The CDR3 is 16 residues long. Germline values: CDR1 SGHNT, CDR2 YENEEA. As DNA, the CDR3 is TGTGCCAGCAGCCTGTGGGACAGGTATAGCAATCAGCCCCAGCATTTT. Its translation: CASSLWDRYSNQPQHF.

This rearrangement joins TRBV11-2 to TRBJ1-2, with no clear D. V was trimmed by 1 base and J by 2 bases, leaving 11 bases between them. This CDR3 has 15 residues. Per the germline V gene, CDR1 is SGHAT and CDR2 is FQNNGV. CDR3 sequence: CASSLVPTENYGYTF. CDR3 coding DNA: TGTGCCAGCAGCTTAGTTCCAACAGAAAACTATGGCTACACCTTC. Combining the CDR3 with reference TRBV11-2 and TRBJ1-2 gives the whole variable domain EAGVAQSPRYKIIEKRQSVAFWCNPISGHATLYWYQQILGQGPKLLIQFQNNGVVDDSQLPKDRFSAERLKGVDSTLKIQPAKLEDSAVYLCASSLVPTENYGYTFGSGTRLTVV.

CDR3 residues: CASSQAPFAGDNYGYTF. CDR3 coding DNA: TGCGCCAGCAGCCAAGCTCCATTCGCAGGGGATAACTATGGCTACACCTTC. The V gene is TRBV4-1, the J gene TRBJ1-2; tentative D call: TRBD1 (6 bases). The V and J ends lost 1 base and 1 base respectively, with 16 bases between them. The CDR3 is 17 amino acids. The V gene's germline CDR1 is MGHRA and CDR2 YSYEKL.

CDR3 sequence (DNA): TGTGCCAGCAGTTACTCGACAGGGGGCAGTCCCTACGAGCAGTACTTC. Translated, it gives CASSYSTGGSPYEQYF. This chain joins TRBV6-2 or TRBV6-3 and TRBJ2-7; 10 nucleotides align to TRBD1. Trimming at V came to 0 bases and at J to 2 bases, leaving 4 bases not matched to a gene. The CDR3 length is 16 residues. Per germline, CDR1 MNHEY and CDR2 SVGEGT.

In DNA form, the CDR3 reads TGTGCCAGCACTCCAGGTCAGGCAGGGCGATCACCCCTCCACTTT. Amino acids: CASTPGQAGRSPLHF. The chain employs TRBV2 and TRBJ1-6, with D possibly matching TRBD1 (5 bases). V gave up 7 bases and J gave up 10 bases, with 20 bases separating them. Germline V gene lookup returns CDR1 SNHLY and CDR2 FYNNEI. There are 15 residues in the CDR3.

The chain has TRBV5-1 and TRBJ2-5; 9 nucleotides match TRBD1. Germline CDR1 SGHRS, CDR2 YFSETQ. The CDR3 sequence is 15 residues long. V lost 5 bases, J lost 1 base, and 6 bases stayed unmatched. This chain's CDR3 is CASSFGQGSQETQYF. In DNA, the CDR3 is TGCGCCAGCAGTTTTGGACAGGGGTCCCAAGAGACCCAGTACTTC. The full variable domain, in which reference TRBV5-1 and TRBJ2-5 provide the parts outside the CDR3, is KAGVTQTPRYLIKTRGQQVTLSCSPISGHRSVSWYQQTPGQGLQFLFEYFSETQRNKGNFPGRFSGRQFSNSRSEMNVSTLELGDSALYLCASSFGQGSQETQYFGPGTRLLVL.

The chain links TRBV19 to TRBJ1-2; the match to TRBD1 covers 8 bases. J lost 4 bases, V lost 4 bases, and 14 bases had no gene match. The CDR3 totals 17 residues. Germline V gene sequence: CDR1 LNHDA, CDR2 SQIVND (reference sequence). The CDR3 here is CASSTSGQGARIYGYTF. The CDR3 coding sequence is TGTGCCAGTAGTACGTCGGGGCAGGGGGCTCGCATCTATGGCTACACCTTC.

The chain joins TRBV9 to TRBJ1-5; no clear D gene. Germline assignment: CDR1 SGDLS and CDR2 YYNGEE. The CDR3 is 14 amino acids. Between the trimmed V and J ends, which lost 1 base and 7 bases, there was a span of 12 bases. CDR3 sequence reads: CASSVLPAGQPQHF. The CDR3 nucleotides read TGTGCCAGCAGCGTATTGCCAGCCGGGCAGCCCCAGCATTTT.

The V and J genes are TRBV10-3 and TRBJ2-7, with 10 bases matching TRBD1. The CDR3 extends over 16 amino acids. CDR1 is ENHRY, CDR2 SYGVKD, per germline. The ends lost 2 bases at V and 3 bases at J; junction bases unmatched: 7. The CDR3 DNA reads TGTGCCATCAGTGAGCCGGACAGGGGGATGCACTACGAGCAGTACTTC. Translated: CAISEPDRGMHYEQYF.

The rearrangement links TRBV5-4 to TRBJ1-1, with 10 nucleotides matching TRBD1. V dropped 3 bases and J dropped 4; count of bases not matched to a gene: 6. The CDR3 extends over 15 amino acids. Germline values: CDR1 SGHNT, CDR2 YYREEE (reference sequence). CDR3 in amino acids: CASSSPGTGVTEAFF. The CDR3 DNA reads TGTGCCAGCAGCTCACCCGGGACAGGGGTCACTGAAGCTTTCTTT.

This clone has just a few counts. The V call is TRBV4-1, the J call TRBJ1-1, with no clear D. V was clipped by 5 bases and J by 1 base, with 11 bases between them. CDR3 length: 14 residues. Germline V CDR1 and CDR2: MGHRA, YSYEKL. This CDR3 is CASSSTEQNTEAFF. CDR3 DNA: TGCGCCAGCAGCAGCACAGAACAGAACACTGAAGCTTTCTTT.

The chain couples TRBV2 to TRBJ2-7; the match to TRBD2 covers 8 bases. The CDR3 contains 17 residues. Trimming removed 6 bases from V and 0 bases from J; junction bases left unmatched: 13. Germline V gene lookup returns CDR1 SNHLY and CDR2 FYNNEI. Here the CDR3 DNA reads TGTGCCAGCAGCTCCCCCTTGGATAGCGGGGCCTCCTACGAGCAGTACTTC. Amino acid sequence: CASSSPLDSGASYEQYF.

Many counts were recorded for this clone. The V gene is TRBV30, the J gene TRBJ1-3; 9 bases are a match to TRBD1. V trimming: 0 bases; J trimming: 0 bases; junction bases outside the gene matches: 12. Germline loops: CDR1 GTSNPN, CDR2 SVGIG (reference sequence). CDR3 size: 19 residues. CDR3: CAWSVRRTGALSSGNTIYF. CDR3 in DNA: TGTGCCTGGAGTGTAAGGCGGACAGGGGCCCTAAGCTCTGGAAACACCATATATTTT.

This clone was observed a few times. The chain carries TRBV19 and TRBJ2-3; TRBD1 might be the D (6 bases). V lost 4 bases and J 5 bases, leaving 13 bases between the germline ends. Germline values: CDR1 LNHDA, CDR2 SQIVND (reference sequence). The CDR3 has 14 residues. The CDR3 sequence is CASSNRQALDTQYF. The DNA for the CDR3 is TGTGCCAGTAGTAATCGACAGGCGCTAGATACGCAGTATTTT.

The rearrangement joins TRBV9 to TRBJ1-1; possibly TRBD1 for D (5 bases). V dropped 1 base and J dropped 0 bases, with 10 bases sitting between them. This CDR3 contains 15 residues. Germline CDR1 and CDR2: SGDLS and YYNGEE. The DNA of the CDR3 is TGTGCCAGCAGCGTACATGCAGGGATGAACACTGAAGCTTTCTTT. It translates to CASSVHAGMNTEAFF.

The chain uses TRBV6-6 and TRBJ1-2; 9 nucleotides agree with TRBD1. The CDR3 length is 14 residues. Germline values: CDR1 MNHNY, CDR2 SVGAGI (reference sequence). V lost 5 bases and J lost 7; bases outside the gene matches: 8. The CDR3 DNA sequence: TGTGCCAGCAGTACCCAAACAGGGGGCGTTGGCTACACCTTC. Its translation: CASSTQTGGVGYTF.

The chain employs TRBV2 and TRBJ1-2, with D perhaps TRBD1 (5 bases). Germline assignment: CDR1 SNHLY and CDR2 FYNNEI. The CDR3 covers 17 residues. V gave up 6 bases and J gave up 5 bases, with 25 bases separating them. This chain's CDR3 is CASSATPTLGGRYGYTF. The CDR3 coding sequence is TGTGCCAGCAGCGCAACCCCGACCTTGGGGGGGAGGTATGGCTACACCTTC.

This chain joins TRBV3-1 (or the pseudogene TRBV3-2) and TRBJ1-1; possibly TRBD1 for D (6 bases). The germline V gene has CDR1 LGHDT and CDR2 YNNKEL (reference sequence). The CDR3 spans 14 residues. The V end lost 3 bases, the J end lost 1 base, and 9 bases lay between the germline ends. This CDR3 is CASSQVTGNTEAFF. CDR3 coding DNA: TGTGCCAGCAGCCAGGTGACAGGGAACACTGAAGCTTTCTTT.

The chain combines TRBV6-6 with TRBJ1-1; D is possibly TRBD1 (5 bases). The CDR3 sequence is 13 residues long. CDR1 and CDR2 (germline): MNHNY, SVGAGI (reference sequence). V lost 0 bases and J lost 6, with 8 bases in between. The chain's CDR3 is CASSYSTAPEAFF. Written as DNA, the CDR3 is TGTGCCAGCAGTTACTCGACAGCGCCTGAAGCTTTCTTT.

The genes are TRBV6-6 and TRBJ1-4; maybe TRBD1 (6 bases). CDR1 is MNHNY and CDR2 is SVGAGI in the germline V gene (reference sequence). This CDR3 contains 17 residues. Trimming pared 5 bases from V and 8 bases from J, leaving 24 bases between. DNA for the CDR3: TGTGCCAGCAGTCCCCTGTGGGCCGGGACAAATGGCGAAAAACTGTTTTTT. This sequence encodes CASSPLWAGTNGEKLFF.

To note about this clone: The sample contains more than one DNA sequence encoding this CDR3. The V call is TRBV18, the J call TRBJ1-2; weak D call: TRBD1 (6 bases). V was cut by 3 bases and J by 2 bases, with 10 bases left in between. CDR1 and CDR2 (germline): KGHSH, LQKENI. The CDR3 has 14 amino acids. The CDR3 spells CASSPGQTNYGYTF. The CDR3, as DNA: TGTGCCAGCTCACCCGGACAGACCAACTATGGCTACACCTTC.

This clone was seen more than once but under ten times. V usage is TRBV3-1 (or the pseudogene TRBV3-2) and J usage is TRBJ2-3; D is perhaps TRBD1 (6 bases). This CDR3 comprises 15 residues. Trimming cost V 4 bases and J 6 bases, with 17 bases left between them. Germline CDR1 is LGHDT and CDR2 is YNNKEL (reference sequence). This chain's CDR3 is CASSPIRGGMDTQYF. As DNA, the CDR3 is TGTGCCAGCAGCCCGATTCGAGGGGGAATGGATACGCAGTATTTT.

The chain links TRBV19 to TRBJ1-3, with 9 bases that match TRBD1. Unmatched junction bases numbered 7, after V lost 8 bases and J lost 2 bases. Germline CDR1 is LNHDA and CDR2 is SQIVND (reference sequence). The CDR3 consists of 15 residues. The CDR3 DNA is TGTGCCAGTTCCGGGACAGGGAGAACTGGAAACACCATATATTTT. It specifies CASSGTGRTGNTIYF.

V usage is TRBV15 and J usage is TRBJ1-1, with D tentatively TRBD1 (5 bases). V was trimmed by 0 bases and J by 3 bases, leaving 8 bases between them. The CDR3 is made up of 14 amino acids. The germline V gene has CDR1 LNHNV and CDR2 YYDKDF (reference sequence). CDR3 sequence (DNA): TGTGCCACCAGCAGAGAAGGGGATCACACTGAAGCTTTCTTT. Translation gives CATSREGDHTEAFF.